Below, one T cell receptor (beta chain) is given with its context. The antigen remains undetermined. The germline gives CDR1 SGDLS, CDR2 YYNGEE. V lost 4 bases, J lost 6 bases, and 14 bases lay in between. CDR3 length equals 13 residues. This sample is drawn from a study of cytomegalovirus exposure and HLA in healthy donors. The overall study: Most donors, 81% of a few hundred genotyped, fell in the Caucasian-associated ancestry cluster. Study-level findings and limits: Published work reported that the classifier diagnosed cytomegalovirus status with high specificity and sensitivity. CMV antigen specificity was confirmed in vitro for a few CMV-associated chains. Some V segments (TRBV6-2 and TRBV6-3 among them) were excluded as indistinguishable.

With 60 Vbeta and 13 Jbeta primers, the PCR was carried out. Some clones are missing from TCRdb's copy, which holds only in-frame ones; the method was immunoSEQ multiplex PCR. The sample holds 150,000 to 200,000 clones. The source is a woman aged 55-69 years in good health and CMV-seronegative. Sample: PBMCs. V and J are TRBV9 and TRBJ2-7, with a tentative D call TRBD1 (5 bases). The CDR3 DNA is TGTGCCAGCAGCCAACTTCAGGGTAGCGAGCAGTACTTC. It specifies CASSQLQGSEQYF.